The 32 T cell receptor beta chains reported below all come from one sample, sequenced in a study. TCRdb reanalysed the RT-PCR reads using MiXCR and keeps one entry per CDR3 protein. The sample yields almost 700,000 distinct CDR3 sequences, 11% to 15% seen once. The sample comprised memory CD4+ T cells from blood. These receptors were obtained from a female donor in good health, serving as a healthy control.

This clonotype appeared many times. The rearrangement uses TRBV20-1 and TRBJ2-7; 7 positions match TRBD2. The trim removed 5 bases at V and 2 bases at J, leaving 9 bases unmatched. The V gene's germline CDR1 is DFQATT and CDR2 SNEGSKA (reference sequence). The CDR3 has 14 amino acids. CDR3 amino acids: CSAFAGVVAYEQYF. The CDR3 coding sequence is TGCAGTGCTTTTGCGGGAGTAGTCGCCTACGAGCAGTACTTC.

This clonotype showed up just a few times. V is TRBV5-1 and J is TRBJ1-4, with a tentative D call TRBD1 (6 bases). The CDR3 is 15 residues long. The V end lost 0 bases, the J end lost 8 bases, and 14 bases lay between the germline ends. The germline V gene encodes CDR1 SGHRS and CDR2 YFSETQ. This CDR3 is CASSLVYGGEEKLFF. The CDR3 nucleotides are TGCGCCAGCAGCTTGGTTTACGGGGGCGAGGAAAAACTGTTTTTT.

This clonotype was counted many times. The chain's CDR3 is CATSRGILAGGAEQFF. The DNA of the CDR3 is TGTGCCACCAGCAGAGGGATACTAGCGGGAGGGGCCGAGCAGTTCTTC. The V and J genes are TRBV15 and TRBJ2-1; 13 bases are a match to TRBD2. This CDR3 has 16 amino acids. The germline CDR1 and CDR2 sequences are LNHNV and YYDKDF (reference sequence). V was pared by 1 base and J by 10 bases, with 7 bases of the junction left unmatched. The full variable domain, rest sourced from reference TRBV15 and TRBJ2-1, is DAMVIQNPRYQVTQFGKPVTLSCSQTLNHNVMYWYQQKSSQAPKLLFHYYDKDFNNEADTPDNFQSRRPNTSFCFLDIRSPGLGDTAMYLCATSRGILAGGAEQFFGPGTRLTVL.

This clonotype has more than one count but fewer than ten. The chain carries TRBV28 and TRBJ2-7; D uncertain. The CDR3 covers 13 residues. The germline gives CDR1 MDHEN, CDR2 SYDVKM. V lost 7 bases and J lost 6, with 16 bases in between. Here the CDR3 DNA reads TGTGCCAGCATCTCCACCCCCGGCGGCGAGCAGTACTTC. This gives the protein CASISTPGGEQYF. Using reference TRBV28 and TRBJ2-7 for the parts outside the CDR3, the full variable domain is DVKVTQSSRYLVKRTGEKVFLECVQDMDHENMFWYRQDPGLGLRLIYFSYDVKMKEKGDIPEGYSVSREKKERFSLILESASTNQTSMYLCASISTPGGEQYFGPGTRLTVT.

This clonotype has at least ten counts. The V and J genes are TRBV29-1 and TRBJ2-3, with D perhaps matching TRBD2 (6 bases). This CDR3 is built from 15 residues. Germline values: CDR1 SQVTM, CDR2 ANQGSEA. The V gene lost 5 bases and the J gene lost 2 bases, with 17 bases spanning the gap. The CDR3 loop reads CSVPAGLGNTDTQYF. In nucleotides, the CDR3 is TGCAGCGTTCCGGCGGGACTCGGTAACACAGATACGCAGTATTTT.

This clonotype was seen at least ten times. CDR3 sequence reads: CASSLLGGASGEQFF. The CDR3 nucleotides are TGTGCCAGCAGCTTGCTAGGGGGGGCCAGTGGTGAGCAGTTCTTC. The chain combines TRBV5-5 with TRBJ2-1, with D perhaps TRBD2 (7 bases). CDR1 SGHKS and CDR2 YYEKEE come from the germline V gene (reference sequence). The CDR3 is 15 amino acids. The ends were cut back, 1 base at V and 9 bases at J, with 17 bases in the middle.

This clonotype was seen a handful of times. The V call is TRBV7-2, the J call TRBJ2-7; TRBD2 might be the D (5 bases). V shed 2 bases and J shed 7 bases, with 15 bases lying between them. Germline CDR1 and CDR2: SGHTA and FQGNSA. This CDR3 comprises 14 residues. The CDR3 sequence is CASSLLAPVGEQYF. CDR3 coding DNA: TGTGCCAGCAGCTTACTAGCTCCAGTGGGGGAGCAGTACTTC.

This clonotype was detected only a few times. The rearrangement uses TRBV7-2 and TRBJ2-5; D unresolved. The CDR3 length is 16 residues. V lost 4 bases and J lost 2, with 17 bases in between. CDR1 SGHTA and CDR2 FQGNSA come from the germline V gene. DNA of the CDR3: TGTGCCAGCAGCTCGTCCCCCTCGTTTATACAAGAGACCCAGTACTTC. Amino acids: CASSSSPSFIQETQYF.

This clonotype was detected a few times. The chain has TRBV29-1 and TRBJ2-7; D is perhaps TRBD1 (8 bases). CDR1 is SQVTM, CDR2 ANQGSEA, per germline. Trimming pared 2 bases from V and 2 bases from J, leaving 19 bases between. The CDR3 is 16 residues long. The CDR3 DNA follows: TGCAGCGTTGAACCAATTACAGGGGGGGTTGCCTACGAGCAGTACTTC. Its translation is CSVEPITGGVAYEQYF.

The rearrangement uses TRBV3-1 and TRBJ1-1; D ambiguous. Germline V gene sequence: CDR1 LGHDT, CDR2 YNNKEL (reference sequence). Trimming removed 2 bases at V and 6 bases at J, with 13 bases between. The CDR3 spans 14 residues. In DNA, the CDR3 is TGTGCCAGCAGCCAACGCCGGGGAGTCTCTGAAGCTTTCTTT. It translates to CASSQRRGVSEAFF.

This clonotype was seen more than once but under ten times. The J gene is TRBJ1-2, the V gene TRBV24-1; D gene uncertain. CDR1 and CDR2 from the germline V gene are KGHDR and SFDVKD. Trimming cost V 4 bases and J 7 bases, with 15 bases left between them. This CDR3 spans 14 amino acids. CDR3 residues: CATSDPTSDGGYTF. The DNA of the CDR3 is TGTGCCACCAGTGACCCTACTTCGGACGGTGGCTACACCTTC.

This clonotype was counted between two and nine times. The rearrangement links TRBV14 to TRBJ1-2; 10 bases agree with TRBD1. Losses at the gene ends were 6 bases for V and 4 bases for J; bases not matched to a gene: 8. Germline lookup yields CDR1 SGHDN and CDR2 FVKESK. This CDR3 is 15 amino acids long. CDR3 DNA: TGTGCCAGCAGTCTGACAGGGGGCTTGGGCTATGGCTACACCTTC. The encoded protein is CASSLTGGLGYGYTF.

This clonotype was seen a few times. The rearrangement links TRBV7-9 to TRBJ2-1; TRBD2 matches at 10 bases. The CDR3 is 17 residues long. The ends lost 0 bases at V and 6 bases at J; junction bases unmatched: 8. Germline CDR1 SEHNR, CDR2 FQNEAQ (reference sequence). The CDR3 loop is CASSLARASGSPNEQFF. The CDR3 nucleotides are TGTGCCAGCAGCTTAGCGCGCGCTAGCGGGAGTCCCAATGAGCAGTTCTTC.

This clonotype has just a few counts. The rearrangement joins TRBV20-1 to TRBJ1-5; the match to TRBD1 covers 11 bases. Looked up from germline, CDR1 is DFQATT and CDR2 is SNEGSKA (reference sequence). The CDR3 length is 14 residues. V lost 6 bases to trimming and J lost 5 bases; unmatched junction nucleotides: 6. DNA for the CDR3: TGCAGTGCCCATAAGGGACAGGGGGATCAGCCCCAGCATTTT. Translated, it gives CSAHKGQGDQPQHF.

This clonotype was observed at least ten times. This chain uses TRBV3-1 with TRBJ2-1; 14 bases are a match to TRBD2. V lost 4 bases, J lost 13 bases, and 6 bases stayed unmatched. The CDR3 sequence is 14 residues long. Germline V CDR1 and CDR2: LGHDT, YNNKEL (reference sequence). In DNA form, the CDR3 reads TGTGCCAGCAGCCTGGGGACTAGCGGGAGTAACCAGTTCTTC. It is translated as CASSLGTSGSNQFF.

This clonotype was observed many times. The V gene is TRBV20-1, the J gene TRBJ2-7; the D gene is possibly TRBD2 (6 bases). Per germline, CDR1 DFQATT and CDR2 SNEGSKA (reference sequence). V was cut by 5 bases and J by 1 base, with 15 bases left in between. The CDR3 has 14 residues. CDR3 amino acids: CSAPQRARSYEQYF. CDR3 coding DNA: TGCAGTGCTCCTCAGCGGGCCCGGTCCTACGAGCAGTACTTC.

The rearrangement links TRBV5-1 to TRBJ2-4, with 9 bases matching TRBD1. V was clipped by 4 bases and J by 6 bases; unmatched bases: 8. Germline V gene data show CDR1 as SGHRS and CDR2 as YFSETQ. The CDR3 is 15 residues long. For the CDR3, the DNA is TGCGCCAGCAGCCCTGACAGGGGGGCTGGAAACATTCAGTACTTC. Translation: CASSPDRGAGNIQYF.

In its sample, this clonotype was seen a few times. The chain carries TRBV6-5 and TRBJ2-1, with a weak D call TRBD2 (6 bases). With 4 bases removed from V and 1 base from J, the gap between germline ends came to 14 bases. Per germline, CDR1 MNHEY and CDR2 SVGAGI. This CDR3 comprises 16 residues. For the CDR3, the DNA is TGTGCCAGCAGTTCCCTCCCGGGGAGGTCCTACAATGAGCAGTTCTTC. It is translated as CASSSLPGRSYNEQFF.

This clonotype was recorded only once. In DNA, the CDR3 is TGTGCCTGGAGTGTAGATGGGTACGGTGAAGCTTTCTTT. Translating gives CAWSVDGYGEAFF. This chain connects TRBV30 to TRBJ1-1; D is unresolved. CDR3 length equals 13 residues. V was clipped by 0 bases and J by 7 bases, with 12 bases between them. Germline V gene sequence: CDR1 GTSNPN, CDR2 SVGIG (reference sequence).

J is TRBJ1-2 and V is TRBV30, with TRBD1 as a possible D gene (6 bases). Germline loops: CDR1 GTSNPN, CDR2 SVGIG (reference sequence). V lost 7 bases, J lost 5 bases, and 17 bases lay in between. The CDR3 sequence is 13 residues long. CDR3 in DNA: TGTGCCTACAATCCCGGGACAACTTATGGCTACACCTTC. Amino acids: CAYNPGTTYGYTF.

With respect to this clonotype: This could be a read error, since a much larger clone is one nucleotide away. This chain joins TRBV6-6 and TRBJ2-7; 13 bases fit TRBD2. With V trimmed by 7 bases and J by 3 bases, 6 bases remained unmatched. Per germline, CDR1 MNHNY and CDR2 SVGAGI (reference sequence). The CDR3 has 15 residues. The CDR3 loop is CASTTWTSGSYEQYF. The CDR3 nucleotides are TGTGCCAGCACCACCTGGACTAGCGGGAGCTACGAGCAGTACTTC.

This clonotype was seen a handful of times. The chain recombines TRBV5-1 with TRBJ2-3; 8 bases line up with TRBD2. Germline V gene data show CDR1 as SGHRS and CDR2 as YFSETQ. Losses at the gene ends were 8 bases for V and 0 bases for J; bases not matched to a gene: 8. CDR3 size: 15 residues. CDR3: CASARSGGSTDTQYF. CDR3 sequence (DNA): TGCGCCAGTGCCCGGAGCGGGGGAAGCACAGATACGCAGTATTTT.

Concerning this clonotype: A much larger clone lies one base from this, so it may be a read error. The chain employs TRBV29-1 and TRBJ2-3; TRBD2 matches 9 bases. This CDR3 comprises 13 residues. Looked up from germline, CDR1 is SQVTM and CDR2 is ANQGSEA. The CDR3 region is CSVVSGGTGTQYF. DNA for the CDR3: TGCAGCGTTGTTAGCGGGGGAACAGGTACGCAGTATTTT.

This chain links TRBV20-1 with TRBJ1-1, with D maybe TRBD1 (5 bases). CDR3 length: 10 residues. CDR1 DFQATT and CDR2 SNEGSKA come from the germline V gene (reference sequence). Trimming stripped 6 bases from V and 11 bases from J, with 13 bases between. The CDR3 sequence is CSAYDSRAFF. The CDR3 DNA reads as TGCAGTGCCTACGACAGTCGGGCTTTCTTT.

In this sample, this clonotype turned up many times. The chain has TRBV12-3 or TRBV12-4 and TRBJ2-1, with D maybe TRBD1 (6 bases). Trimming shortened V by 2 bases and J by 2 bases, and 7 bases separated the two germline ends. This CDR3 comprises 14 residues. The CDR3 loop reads CASSLNRAYNEQFF. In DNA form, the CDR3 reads TGTGCCAGCAGTTTAAACAGGGCCTACAATGAGCAGTTCTTC.

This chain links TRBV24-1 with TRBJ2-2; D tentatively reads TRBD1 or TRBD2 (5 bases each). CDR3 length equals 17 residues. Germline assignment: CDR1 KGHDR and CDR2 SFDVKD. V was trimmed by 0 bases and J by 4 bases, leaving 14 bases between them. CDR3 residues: CATSDLLSGSITGELFF. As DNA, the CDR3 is TGTGCCACCAGTGATTTGTTGTCAGGGAGTATCACCGGGGAGCTGTTTTTT.

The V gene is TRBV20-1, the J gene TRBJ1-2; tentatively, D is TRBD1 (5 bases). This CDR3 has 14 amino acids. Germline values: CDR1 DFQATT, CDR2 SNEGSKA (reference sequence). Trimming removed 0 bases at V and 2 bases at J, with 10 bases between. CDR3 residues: CSAREGTTNYGYTF. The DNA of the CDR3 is TGCAGTGCTAGAGAAGGGACGACGAACTATGGCTACACCTTC.

CDR3 nucleotide sequence: TGTGCCAGCAGTCCCCTCGGGGGGGCGAACTATGGCTACACCTTC. It translates to CASSPLGGANYGYTF. This sequence joins TRBV28 and TRBJ1-2; D might be TRBD1 (6 bases). This CDR3 has 15 residues. V dropped 5 bases and J dropped 2 bases, with 15 bases sitting between them. The germline CDR1 and CDR2 sequences are MDHEN and SYDVKM.

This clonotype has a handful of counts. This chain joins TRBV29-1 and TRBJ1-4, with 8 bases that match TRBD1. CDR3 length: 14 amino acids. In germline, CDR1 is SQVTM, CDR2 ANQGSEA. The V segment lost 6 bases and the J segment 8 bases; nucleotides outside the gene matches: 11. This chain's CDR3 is CSVGDVDRVEKLFF. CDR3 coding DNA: TGCAGCGTCGGGGACGTGGACAGGGTGGAAAAACTGTTTTTT.

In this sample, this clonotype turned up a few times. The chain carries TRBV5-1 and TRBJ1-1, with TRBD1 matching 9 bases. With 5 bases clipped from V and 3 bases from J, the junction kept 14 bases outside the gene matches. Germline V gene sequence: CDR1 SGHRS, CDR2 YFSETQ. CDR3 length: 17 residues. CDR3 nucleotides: TGCGCCAGCAGTGAAGGGACAGGGAGAAATGTGGACACTGAAGCTTTCTTT. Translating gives CASSEGTGRNVDTEAFF.

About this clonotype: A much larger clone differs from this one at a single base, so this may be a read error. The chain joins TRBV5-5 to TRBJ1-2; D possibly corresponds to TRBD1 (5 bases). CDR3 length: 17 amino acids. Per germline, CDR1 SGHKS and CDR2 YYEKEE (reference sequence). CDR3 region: CASGLLWGQKAPYGYTF. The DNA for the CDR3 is TGTGCCAGCGGCTTGTTGTGGGGCCAAAAAGCCCCCTATGGCTACACCTTC.

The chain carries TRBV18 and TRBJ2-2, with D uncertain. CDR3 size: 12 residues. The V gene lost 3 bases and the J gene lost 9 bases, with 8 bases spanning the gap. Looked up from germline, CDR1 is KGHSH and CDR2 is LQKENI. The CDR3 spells CASSPRFRELFF. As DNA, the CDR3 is TGTGCCAGCTCACCCCGGTTCAGGGAGCTGTTTTTT.